A single T cell receptor (beta chain) is shown here with its context. Source study methods: Researchers report that nucleated cell counts were estimated from reference gene primer amplification. Some clones are missing from TCRdb's copy, which holds only in-frame ones; the method was immunoSEQ multiplex PCR. That table furnishes V, J and clone size, whereas the DNA furnished D and trimming. The table records some 250,000 clones, around 89% of them present only once. The data stem from a study of blood T cell repertoires in COVID-19. Overall study: Nucleic acid was either cDNA or gDNA, and it came from T cells, B-cell-depleted T cells, or PBMCs.

Symptom resolution, clearance, or two negative PCRs marked the recovered donors of Cohort 3. Germline V gene data show CDR1 as LGHNA and CDR2 as YNFKEQ. The CDR3 contains 15 residues. V was shortened by 0 bases and J by 0 bases, with 6 bases between the two germline ends. The clonotype was recovered from a man between 40 and 49 years old who had recovered from COVID-19. V usage is TRBV4-2 and J usage is TRBJ2-1; the D is unclear. The specimen sequenced was PBMCs or T cells enriched from blood (not recorded which). The CDR3 protein is CASSQEPGSYNEQFF. The CDR3, as DNA: TGTGCCAGCAGCCAAGAGCCGGGCTCCTACAATGAGCAGTTCTTC.